A selection of T cell receptor beta chains follows, all from one sample in a study of regulatory T cells in long-lasting Graves disease. TCRdb re-called the multiplex PCR reads through MiXCR, storing one row per CDR3 protein. Of roughly 400,000 distinct CDR3 sequences in the sample, less than 25% are singletons; the top ten hold about a fifth. The sample consisted of peripheral blood mononuclear cells (PBMCs), taken when the disease was refractory, from a patient treated with antithyroid drugs. The source of these receptors is a female donor with Graves disease. Each CDR3 is given with its conserved first and last residue. The order of the fields is J gene, V gene, D gene, clone size, CDR3 DNA, CDR3 protein. The D gene is left open where the match is weak. Size is omitted from some rows. Given values are once, few, many or a class for expanded clones.

J: TRBJ2-7; V: TRBV3-1; D: -; size: few; DNA: TGTGCCAGCAGCCAAGGGGAGGTACAGTACTTC; CDR3: CASSQGEVQYF
J: TRBJ1-1; V: TRBV30; D: -; size: -; DNA: TGTGCCTGCATGATAACCTTACCCCTTATGAACACTGAAGCTTTCTTT; CDR3: CACMITLPLMNTEAFF
J: TRBJ1-2; V: TRBV29-1; D: -; size: -; DNA: TGCAGCGTTTATAACTATGGCTACACCTTC; CDR3: CSVYNYGYTF
J: TRBJ2-7; V: TRBV7-6; D: -; size: -; DNA: TGTGCCAGCAGCTTAAACGGGGGAAGGGACGAGCAGTACTTC; CDR3: CASSLNGGRDEQYF
J: TRBJ2-7; V: TRBV20-1; D: -; size: once; DNA: TGCAGTGCTAGTGCCAGGAGCTACGAGCAGTACTTC; CDR3: CSASARSYEQYF
J: TRBJ2-7; V: TRBV12-3/TRBV12-4; D: TRBD2; size: many; DNA: TGTGCCAGCAGTTTAGGGGGGGGTATTCCCTACGAGCAGTACTTC; CDR3: CASSLGGGIPYEQYF
J: TRBJ2-5; V: TRBV18; D: TRBD1; size: few; DNA: TGTGCCAGCTCACCAGGATCCGGGACAGCGTTTCAAGAGACCCAGTACTTC; CDR3: CASSPGSGTAFQETQYF
J: TRBJ2-5; V: TRBV28; D: -; size: many; DNA: TGTGCCAGCAGTCCTCGAAAGATTGGGGCAGGTCTGGTCAGAGAGACCCAGTACTTC; CDR3: CASSPRKIGAGLVRETQYF
J: TRBJ2-2; V: TRBV2; D: TRBD2; size: -; DNA: TGTGCCAGCAGTGGGACTAGCGAGAACACCGGGGAGCTGTTTTTT; CDR3: CASSGTSENTGELFF
J: TRBJ2-1; V: TRBV28; D: -; size: few; DNA: TGTGCCAGCAGTTTAATGGTAAATGAGCAGTTCTTC; CDR3: CASSLMVNEQFF
J: TRBJ2-7; V: TRBV29-1; D: -; size: many; DNA: TGCAGCGTTGAAGGTCCGGGTGTGCCCTACGAGCAGTACTTC; CDR3: CSVEGPGVPYEQYF
J: TRBJ2-7; V: TRBV30; D: TRBD1; size: -; DNA: TGTGCCTGGATCCCAGGGGGCGCCGAGCAGTACTTC; CDR3: CAWIPGGAEQYF
J: TRBJ2-5; V: TRBV7-6; D: -; size: many; DNA: TGTGCCAGCAGCTTAAGGGGGAACAGCGAAGAGACCCAGTACTTC; CDR3: CASSLRGNSEETQYF
J: TRBJ1-5; V: TRBV7-8; D: -; size: -; DNA: TGTGCCAGCAGCTCAGGGAGCAATCAGCCCCAGCATTTT; CDR3: CASSSGSNQPQHF
J: TRBJ2-7; V: TRBV11-2; D: TRBD1; size: few; DNA: TGTGCCAGCAGCTTAGATGGGGGGACAGGGACCTACGAGCAGTACTTC; CDR3: CASSLDGGTGTYEQYF
J: TRBJ2-7; V: TRBV11-2; D: TRBD1; size: many; DNA: TGTGCCAGCAGCGGGGACAGGGGGGTCTACGAGCAGTACTTC; CDR3: CASSGDRGVYEQYF
J: TRBJ1-1; V: TRBV5-1; D: TRBD1; size: -; DNA: TGCGCCAGCAGCTACGGGACAGGGGGACAAGCTTTCTTT; CDR3: CASSYGTGGQAFF
J: TRBJ2-5; V: TRBV29-1; D: TRBD2; size: -; DNA: TGCAGCGTGGCGGCGACTAGCGGGAGGCAAGAGACCCAGTACTTC; CDR3: CSVAATSGRQETQYF
J: TRBJ2-3; V: TRBV12-3/TRBV12-4; D: TRBD2; size: few; DNA: TGTGCCAGCAGTTTAGTCACTCTAACTAGCGAAGGAACAGATACGCAGTATTTT; CDR3: CASSLVTLTSEGTDTQYF
J: TRBJ1-1; V: TRBV7-2; D: -; size: many; DNA: TGTGCCAGCAGCTTATCGGGCAGGGCAGGCACTGAAGCTTTCTTT; CDR3: CASSLSGRAGTEAFF
J: TRBJ1-1; V: TRBV6-1; D: -; size: few; DNA: TGTGCCAGCAGGCCCGGGGGGGCGAACACTGAAGCTTTCTTT; CDR3: CASRPGGANTEAFF
J: TRBJ2-3; V: TRBV12-3/TRBV12-4; D: TRBD1; size: few; DNA: TGTGCCAGCAGACATCCGGGACAGGTTATCACAGATACGCAGTATTTT; CDR3: CASRHPGQVITDTQYF
J: TRBJ1-5; V: TRBV6-2/TRBV6-3; D: -; size: few; DNA: TGTGCCAGCAGTGATGAGGACTGGAGCAATCAGCCCCAGCATTTT; CDR3: CASSDEDWSNQPQHF
J: TRBJ2-2; V: TRBV12-3/TRBV12-4; D: TRBD1; size: -; DNA: TGTGCCAGCAGTTGGGACAGGGCCACCGGGGAGCTGTTTTTT; CDR3: CASSWDRATGELFF
J: TRBJ1-1; V: TRBV5-4; D: -; size: -; DNA: TGTGCCAGCAGCTTGTGGCTGGATGGCGGCACTGAAGCTTTCTTT; CDR3: CASSLWLDGGTEAFF
J: TRBJ2-7; V: TRBV28; D: TRBD2; size: many; DNA: TGTGCCAGCAGTTTAGATCCAGGTGGACTAGCGGGAGGACTATTCTACGAGCAGTACTTC; CDR3: CASSLDPGGLAGGLFYEQYF
J: TRBJ1-5; V: TRBV18; D: -; size: many; DNA: TGTGCCAGCAGCCCCGGGGATCAGCCCCAGCATTTT; CDR3: CASSPGDQPQHF
J: TRBJ1-1; V: TRBV29-1; D: -; size: -; DNA: TGCAGCGTGGTAGGGGTTTTCGGCACTGAAGCTTTCTTT; CDR3: CSVVGVFGTEAFF
J: TRBJ2-7; V: TRBV20-1; D: -; size: many; DNA: TGCAGTGCTAGGTCGTTGGCAGCATACGAGCAGTACTTC; CDR3: CSARSLAAYEQYF
J: TRBJ2-7; V: TRBV6-5; D: -; size: many; DNA: TGTGCCAGCAGTTACTCGATGGCCTCGGGGCTCGAGCAGTACTTC; CDR3: CASSYSMASGLEQYF